These T cell receptor beta chains were read from a single sample in a study of blood T cell repertoires in COVID-19. Sequencing used immunoSEQ multiplex PCR; TCRdb keeps in-frame clones, though not all of them. The table has roughly 54,000 clones, 70% to 90% seen once. Sequences were obtained from peripheral blood. All receptors derive from a human donor in a cohort sampled during active COVID-19. CDR3s include the opening cysteine and the closing phenylalanine or tryptophan. A D gene is named only where the DNA matches it firmly. Rows may omit the clone size; those that give it use once, few, many or a size class.

d_call clone_size j_call v_call cdr3_aa cdr3_nt
. . TRBJ1-2 TRBV6-5 CASSSSLGYTF TGTGCCAGCAGTAGCTCTCTTGGCTACACCTTC
TRBD1 few TRBJ1-3 TRBV19 CASSTTGGSSQNTIYF TGTGCCAGTAGTACAACAGGGGGCTCGTCTCAAAACACCATATATTTT
TRBD1 . TRBJ2-7 TRBV2 CASSSRQGSDQYF TGTGCCAGCAGTTCTCGACAGGGGTCGGATCAGTACTTC
TRBD2 . TRBJ2-1 TRBV5-1 CASSPSGSSYNEQFF TGCGCCAGCAGCCCAAGCGGGAGCTCCTACAATGAGCAGTTCTTC
TRBD1 once TRBJ2-7 TRBV28 CASNLEGARGEQYF TGTGCCAGCAACTTAGAGGGGGCGAGGGGCGAGCAGTACTTC
. . TRBJ1-1 TRBV10-1 CASSERGGTEAFF TGCGCCAGCAGTGAGCGAGGGGGCACTGAAGCTTTCTTT
TRBD2 . TRBJ2-3 TRBV9 CASSGVGGLVSYTQYF TGTGCCAGCAGCGGCGTTGGAGGACTAGTTTCATATACGCAGTATTTT
. few TRBJ1-1 TRBV11-1 CASSQSERGTEAFF TGTGCCAGCAGCCAATCAGAAAGGGGCACTGAAGCTTTCTTT
. . TRBJ1-5 TRBV18 CASSPGAGGNQPQHF TGTGCCAGCTCACCAGGGGCGGGGGGCAATCAGCCCCAGCATTTT
TRBD1 . TRBJ2-7 TRBV10-1 CANPGQGTEQYF TGCGCCAACCCGGGACAGGGGACCGAGCAGTACTTC
. . TRBJ2-6 TRBV18 CASSLDTLSGANVLTF TGTGCCAGCTCACTGGACACGCTGTCTGGGGCCAACGTCCTGACTTTC
. . TRBJ2-2 TRBV5-1 CASSRNRGGGTSDTGELFF TGCGCCAGCAGCAGGAACAGGGGGGGAGGTACTTCGGACACCGGGGAGCTGTTTTTT
TRBD2 . TRBJ2-7 TRBV19 CASSTLAGGSYEQYF TGTGCCAGTAGTACCTTAGCGGGAGGCTCCTACGAGCAGTACTTC
TRBD1 . TRBJ2-7 TRBV5-1 CASSLGDRKSEQYF TGCGCCAGCAGCTTGGGGGACAGAAAGAGCGAGCAGTACTTC
TRBD2 . TRBJ2-5 TRBV7-3 CASSLGGGGQETQYF TGTGCCAGCAGCTTAGGCGGGGGAGGCCAAGAGACCCAGTACTTC
. . TRBJ2-1 TRBV4-2 CASSQEKGGDDNEQFF TGTGCCAGCAGCCAAGAGAAGGGCGGGGACGACAATGAGCAGTTCTTC
. . TRBJ2-7 TRBV6-5 CASSYSRVYEQYF TGTGCCAGCAGTTATAGCCGGGTCTACGAGCAGTACTTC
. . TRBJ1-1 TRBV5-1 CASSLDREGTEAFF TGCGCCAGCAGCTTGGACAGGGAGGGGACTGAAGCTTTCTTT
. . TRBJ2-5 TRBV18 CASSPMEGTQETQYF TGTGCCAGCTCACCGATGGAGGGAACTCAAGAGACCCAGTACTTC
. . TRBJ2-7 TRBV30 CAWSPGNSYEQYF TGTGCCTGGAGCCCCGGGAACTCCTACGAGCAGTACTTC
. . TRBJ1-1 TRBV5-4 CASSLVRARGEAFF TGTGCCAGCAGCTTGGTCAGGGCCCGCGGTGAAGCTTTCTTT
TRBD1 once TRBJ1-2 TRBV11-2 CASSLWTGYGYTF TGTGCCAGCAGCCTCTGGACAGGATATGGCTACACCTTC
. . TRBJ2-7 TRBV2 CASRPDSYEQYF TGTGCCAGCAGGCCGGACAGCTACGAGCAGTACTTC
TRBD1 . TRBJ2-5 TRBV5-1 CASSTQGAPGETQYF TGCGCCAGCAGCACCCAGGGGGCGCCCGGGGAGACCCAGTACTTC
. . TRBJ2-7 TRBV7-8 CASSRDSSYEQYF TGTGCCAGCAGCCGGGACTCGTCCTACGAGCAGTACTTC
TRBD1 . TRBJ1-4 TRBV24-1 CATSGAGTGEEKLFF TGTGCCACCAGTGGGGCCGGGACAGGGGAAGAAAAACTGTTTTTT
. . TRBJ1-1 TRBV18 CASSPREEVSVNTEAFF TGTGCCAGCTCACCACGCGAGGAGGTTTCAGTGAACACTGAAGCTTTCTTT
TRBD1 few TRBJ2-7 TRBV5-1 CASSTGTGGYEQYF TGCGCCAGCTCAACCGGGACAGGGGGCTACGAGCAGTACTTC
TRBD1 . TRBJ2-1 TRBV5-6 CASSLVGRGYNEQFF TGTGCCAGCAGCTTGGTCGGCAGGGGGTACAATGAGCAGTTCTTC
TRBD2 . TRBJ2-7 TRBV27 CASRGGTSGTYEQYF TGTGCCAGCAGGGGGGGGACTAGCGGTACCTACGAGCAGTACTTC
. . TRBJ1-2 TRBV3-1/TRBV3-2 CASSLQGGYTF TGTGCCAGCAGCCTGCAGGGGGGCTACACCTTC
. . TRBJ2-5 TRBV28 CASSWGGRETQYF TGTGCCAGCAGTTGGGGGGGCCGAGAGACCCAGTACTTC
TRBD1 . TRBJ1-4 TRBV3-1/TRBV3-2 CASSQAYRGATNEKLFF TGTGCCAGCAGCCAAGCCTACAGGGGCGCAACTAATGAAAAACTGTTTTTT
. . TRBJ2-3 TRBV7-9 CASSSNTDTQYF TGTGCCAGCAGTTCAAACACAGATACGCAGTATTTT
. . TRBJ1-2 TRBV6-6 CASSVGQNYGYTF TGTGCCAGCAGCGTTGGACAGAACTATGGCTACACCTTC
TRBD2 once TRBJ2-3 TRBV7-2 CASSFSGRADTQYF TGTGCCAGCAGCTTTAGCGGGAGGGCAGATACGCAGTATTTT
TRBD1 . TRBJ1-3 TRBV7-9 CASSTDRGSGNTIYF TGTGCCAGCAGCACTGACAGGGGATCTGGAAACACCATATATTTT
TRBD1 . TRBJ2-7 TRBV7-8 CASSFSGTGIYEQYF TGTGCCAGCAGCTTCTCCGGGACAGGAATCTACGAGCAGTACTTC
. . TRBJ2-3 TRBV27 CASSPIEQSTDTQYF TGTGCCAGCAGTCCGATCGAGCAAAGCACAGATACGCAGTATTTT
. . TRBJ1-5 TRBV7-7 CASSLRGGKNGNQPQHF TGTGCCAGCAGCTTACGAGGAGGGAAGAACGGCAATCAGCCCCAGCATTTT
. few TRBJ2-5 TRBV5-1 CASSTGVLGETQYF TGCGCCAGCAGCACGGGAGTTTTAGGGGAGACCCAGTACTTC
. once TRBJ2-5 TRBV6-5 CASEGRTVKETQYF TGTGCCAGCGAGGGTCGGACTGTTAAAGAGACCCAGTACTTC
. . TRBJ2-6 TRBV21-1 CASSLDREPGANVLTF TGTGCCAGCAGTTTGGACAGGGAGCCTGGGGCCAACGTCCTGACTTTC
. . TRBJ2-2 TRBV28 CASRTYLTGELFF TGTGCCAGCAGGACTTACCTCACCGGGGAGCTGTTTTTT
. . TRBJ1-2 TRBV7-2 CASSLGGGGYTF TGTGCCAGCAGCTTAGGTGGAGGTGGCTACACCTTC
. . TRBJ1-5 TRBV18 CASSPGGSTYSNQPQHF TGTGCCAGCTCACCAGGGGGCTCAACTTATAGCAATCAGCCCCAGCATTTT
TRBD2 few TRBJ2-5 TRBV5-8 CASSIPGGPGQETQYF TGTGCCAGCAGCATACCGGGGGGGCCGGGTCAAGAGACCCAGTACTTC
. . TRBJ1-5 TRBV4-2 CASSQDPASVNQPQHF TGTGCCAGCAGCCAAGATCCCGCCAGCGTCAATCAGCCCCAGCATTTT
. . TRBJ1-2 TRBV9 CASSQSTSPGTLTFSYTF TGTGCCAGCAGCCAATCAACCTCACCGGGGACATTAACTTTTAGCTACACCTTC
. . TRBJ2-5 TRBV7-8 CASSYWPQGKETQYF TGTGCCAGCAGCTATTGGCCTCAGGGTAAAGAGACCCAGTACTTC
. few TRBJ1-3 TRBV2 CASTPRVSGNTIYF TGTGCCAGCACCCCAAGAGTCTCTGGAAACACCATATATTTT
TRBD1 . TRBJ2-5 TRBV7-7 CASSLGTQGAKETQYF TGTGCCAGCAGCTTAGGAACGCAGGGGGCGAAGGAGACCCAGTACTTC
. . TRBJ1-4 TRBV19 CASGGVQNNEKLFF TGTGCCAGTGGAGGGGTTCAGAATAATGAAAAACTGTTTTTT
TRBD1 . TRBJ2-5 TRBV18 CASSLGQGASGETQYF TGTGCCAGCTCACTCGGACAGGGGGCGTCGGGAGAGACCCAGTACTTC
TRBD2 . TRBJ2-1 TRBV4-2 CASSRPSGGTGNEQFF TGTGCCAGCAGCCGCCCTAGCGGGGGGACGGGCAATGAGCAGTTCTTC
. . TRBJ1-1 TRBV6-5 CASSYWSSRGDTEAFF TGTGCCAGCAGTTACTGGAGTTCACGCGGGGACACTGAAGCTTTCTTT